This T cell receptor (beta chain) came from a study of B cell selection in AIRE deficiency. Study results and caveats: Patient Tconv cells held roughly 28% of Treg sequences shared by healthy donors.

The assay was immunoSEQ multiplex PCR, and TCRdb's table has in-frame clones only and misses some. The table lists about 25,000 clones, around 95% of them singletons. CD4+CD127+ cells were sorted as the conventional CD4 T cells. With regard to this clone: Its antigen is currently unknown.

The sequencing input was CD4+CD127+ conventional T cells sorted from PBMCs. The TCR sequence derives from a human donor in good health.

In DNA, the CDR3 is TGTGCCAGCGGACGGGACAGGGGCAACACCGGGGAGCTGTTTTTT. Its protein product is CASGRDRGNTGELFF. The chain combines TRBV6-5 with TRBJ2-2; TRBD1 aligns across 10 bases. V trimming: 8 bases; J trimming: 2 bases; junction bases outside the gene matches: 5. The CDR3 is made up of 15 amino acids. CDR1 is MNHEY and CDR2 is SVGAGI in the germline V gene.